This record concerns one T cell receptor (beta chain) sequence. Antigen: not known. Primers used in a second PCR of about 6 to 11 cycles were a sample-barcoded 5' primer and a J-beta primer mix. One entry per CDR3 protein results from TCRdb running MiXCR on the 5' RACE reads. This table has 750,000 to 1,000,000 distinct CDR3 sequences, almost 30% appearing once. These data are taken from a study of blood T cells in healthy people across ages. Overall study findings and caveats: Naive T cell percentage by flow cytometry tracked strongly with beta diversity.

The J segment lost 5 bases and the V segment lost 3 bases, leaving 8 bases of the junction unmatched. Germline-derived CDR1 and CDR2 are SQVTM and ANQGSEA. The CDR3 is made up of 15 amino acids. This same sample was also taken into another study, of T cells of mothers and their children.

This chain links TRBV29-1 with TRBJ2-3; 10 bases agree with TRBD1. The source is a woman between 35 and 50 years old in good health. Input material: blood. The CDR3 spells CSVEKTGGEEDTQYF. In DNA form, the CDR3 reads TGCAGCGTTGAGAAGACAGGGGGCGAGGAAGATACGCAGTATTTT.